Listed below are T cell receptor beta chains from one sample, sequenced in a study of cytomegalovirus exposure and HLA in healthy donors. The data were produced by immunoSEQ multiplex PCR, yet TCRdb's version contains in-frame clones alone and is incomplete. The repertoire holds fewer than 250,000 clones, with about 80% as singletons. Sequencing input: PBMCs. Source of these receptors: a young man in good health and CMV-seronegative. The CDR3 runs from the conserved cysteine through the conserved F or W. Each record gives: clone size, V gene, D gene, J gene, CDR3 protein, CDR3 DNA. A D gene is named only where the DNA matches it firmly. The listing skips clone size in some rows; elsewhere it reads once, few, many or a size class.

>few|TRBV6-5|-|TRBJ2-5
CASTHRNPKEETQYF
TGTGCCAGCACTCACAGGAACCCAAAAGAAGAGACCCAGTACTTC
>few|TRBV5-6|-|TRBJ1-4
CASSPGHGEKLFF
TGTGCCAGCAGCCCGGGACATGGAGAAAAACTGTTTTTT
>few|TRBV6-5|-|TRBJ2-2
CASSLSPGELFF
TGTGCCAGCAGTTTATCCCCCGGGGAGCTGTTTTTT
>-|TRBV14|-|TRBJ2-1
CASSQGLTRSYNEQFF
TGTGCCAGCAGCCAGGGACTTACCCGCTCCTACAATGAGCAGTTCTTC
>few|TRBV9|TRBD1|TRBJ2-7
CASSVSLGTGWEEQYF
TGTGCCAGCAGCGTAAGCCTAGGGACAGGGTGGGAAGAGCAGTACTTC
>-|TRBV7-9|TRBD2|TRBJ2-1
CASSAGLAGSLSSYNEQFF
TGTGCCAGCAGCGCGGGACTAGCGGGTTCTTTAAGCTCCTACAATGAGCAGTTCTTC
>-|TRBV4-1|TRBD1|TRBJ1-1
CASSLTGGGGMNTEAFF
TGCGCCAGCAGCCTCACAGGGGGCGGGGGGATGAACACTGAAGCTTTCTTT
>-|TRBV12-5|-|TRBJ1-2
CASGLASRASDGYTF
TGTGCTAGTGGTTTGGCATCCAGGGCTAGCGATGGCTACACCTTC
>-|TRBV5-1|-|TRBJ1-1
CASSDRNTEAFF
TGCGCCAGCAGCGACAGGAACACTGAAGCTTTCTTT
>-|TRBV29-1|TRBD1|TRBJ2-3
CSVGYRGLGTDTQYF
TGCAGCGTTGGATACAGGGGGCTCGGCACAGATACGCAGTATTTT
>-|TRBV7-9|TRBD1|TRBJ1-4
CASSPDPGQSVEKLFF
TGTGCCAGCAGCCCAGATCCGGGACAGTCTGTTGAAAAACTGTTTTTT
>-|TRBV5-1|-|TRBJ2-5
CASSPSPETQYF
TGCGCCAGCAGCCCTAGTCCCGAGACCCAGTACTTC
>-|TRBV28|-|TRBJ2-6
CASKPRIYSLNSGANVLTF
TGTGCCAGCAAGCCCCGAATTTATAGTTTGAACTCTGGGGCCAACGTCCTGACTTTC
>-|TRBV5-4|TRBD1|TRBJ2-6
CASSGTGQGTPGANVLTF
TGTGCCAGCAGTGGGACGGGACAGGGGACCCCTGGGGCCAACGTCCTGACTTTC
>-|TRBV4-1|-|TRBJ1-2
CASSPYQGLGYGYTF
TGCGCCAGCAGCCCGTACCAGGGTCTTGGCTATGGCTACACCTTC
>-|TRBV4-1|TRBD1|TRBJ1-4
CASSQLQGTNEKLFF
TGCGCCAGCAGCCAACTACAGGGGACTAATGAAAAACTGTTTTTT
>-|TRBV7-2|TRBD2|TRBJ2-3
CASSLRPPVAGVPDTQYF
TGTGCCAGCAGCTTAAGACCACCAGTAGCGGGAGTCCCAGATACGCAGTATTTT
>once|TRBV7-4|-|TRBJ1-1
CASSWVVAETEAFF
TGTGCCAGCAGCTGGGTGGTAGCTGAAACTGAAGCTTTCTTT
>-|TRBV30|-|TRBJ1-6
CAWSARYNSPLHF
TGTGCCTGGAGTGCCAGATATAATTCACCCCTCCACTTT
>-|TRBV27|-|TRBJ2-6
CATTPRGTYSGANVLTF
TGTGCCACCACCCCTCGGGGGACCTACTCTGGGGCCAACGTCCTGACTTTC
>-|TRBV6-6|-|TRBJ2-1
CASSYSEHYNEQFF
TGTGCCAGCAGTTACTCTGAACATTACAATGAGCAGTTCTTC
>-|TRBV2|TRBD1|TRBJ2-2
CASSDHGTVGRELFF
TGTGCCAGCAGCGACCATGGGACAGTGGGTCGGGAGCTGTTTTTT
>-|TRBV2|-|TRBJ2-3
CASSGERSPGGIDTQYF
TGTGCCAGCAGCGGGGAACGCAGCCCCGGGGGTATAGATACGCAGTATTTT
>-|TRBV6-5|-|TRBJ2-7
CASRWGGSYEQYF
TGTGCCAGCCGCTGGGGAGGATCCTACGAGCAGTACTTC
>-|TRBV11-2|TRBD1|TRBJ1-1
CASSLTGTGTEAFF
TGTGCCAGCAGCTTAACCGGGACAGGGACTGAAGCTTTCTTT
>-|TRBV28|-|TRBJ1-6
CASGGFSYNSPLHF
TGTGCCAGCGGTGGCTTTTCGTATAATTCACCCCTCCACTTT
>-|TRBV2|TRBD1|TRBJ2-1
CASSWGQGAPNEQFF
TGTGCCAGCAGTTGGGGACAGGGGGCCCCGAATGAGCAGTTCTTC
>-|TRBV30|TRBD2|TRBJ2-2
CAWKGLAANTGELFF
TGTGCCTGGAAAGGACTAGCAGCGAACACCGGGGAGCTGTTTTTT
>-|TRBV7-2|TRBD1|TRBJ2-3
CASSSFGQGEATQYF
TGTGCCAGCAGCTCCTTCGGACAGGGAGAGGCTACGCAGTATTTT
>-|TRBV29-1|TRBD2|TRBJ2-1
CSTGGASGTNYNEQFF
TGCAGCACTGGAGGGGCTAGCGGGACTAACTACAATGAGCAGTTCTTC
>-|TRBV11-1|TRBD1|TRBJ2-7
CASSLRVSLTGSSYEQYF
TGTGCCAGCAGCTTGAGGGTATCCCTGACAGGGAGCTCCTACGAGCAGTACTTC
>-|TRBV7-9|-|TRBJ2-7
CASRTGTLSYEQYF
TGTGCCAGCAGAACCGGGACACTTTCCTACGAGCAGTACTTC
>-|TRBV19|TRBD2|TRBJ2-3
CASRRTSGISDTQYF
TGTGCCAGTAGAAGGACTAGCGGGATATCAGATACGCAGTATTTT
>-|TRBV2|TRBD2|TRBJ2-1
CASGLAGGNEQFF
TGTGCCAGCGGGCTAGCGGGAGGGAATGAGCAGTTCTTC
>-|TRBV19|TRBD2|TRBJ2-5
CASSTGLAGYETQYF
TGTGCCAGTAGTACCGGACTAGCGGGATACGAGACCCAGTACTTC
>-|TRBV9|TRBD1|TRBJ2-1
CASSPRIPPGQGLSEQFF
TGTGCCAGCAGCCCGCGTATCCCCCCGGGACAGGGTTTGTCTGAGCAGTTCTTC
>-|TRBV2|TRBD2|TRBJ2-2
CASTLGLAGGTGELFF
TGTGCCAGCACCCTGGGACTAGCGGGAGGCACCGGGGAGCTGTTTTTT
>-|TRBV28|TRBD1|TRBJ1-2
CASSSGTGLLYGYTF
TGTGCCAGCAGTTCCGGGACAGGGCTCCTCTATGGCTACACCTTC
>-|TRBV9|-|TRBJ2-1
CASSVGGQSSYNEQFF
TGTGCCAGCAGCGTAGGAGGACAGAGCTCCTACAATGAGCAGTTCTTC
>-|TRBV27|TRBD1|TRBJ2-1
CASSLGQGVNEQFF
TGTGCCAGCAGTTTAGGACAGGGAGTGAATGAGCAGTTCTTC
>-|TRBV5-6|-|TRBJ2-7
CASSLGTTLYEQYF
TGTGCCAGCAGCTTGGGGACAACTTTATACGAGCAGTACTTC
>-|TRBV19|-|TRBJ2-3
CASSIVQGDTQYF
TGTGCCAGTAGTATAGTCCAGGGAGATACGCAGTATTTT
>-|TRBV9|-|TRBJ1-4
CASSVAGANEKLFF
TGTGCCAGCAGCGTAGCCGGTGCTAATGAAAAACTGTTTTTT
>-|TRBV9|TRBD2|TRBJ2-1
CASSPSPSGSEQFF
TGTGCCAGCAGCCCTAGTCCTAGCGGGAGTGAGCAGTTCTTC
>-|TRBV2|TRBD2|TRBJ2-1
CASSQAGGLYNEQFF
TGTGCCAGCAGTCAAGCGGGAGGTCTCTACAATGAGCAGTTCTTC
>-|TRBV27|TRBD1|TRBJ1-1
CASSPGQGSWGTEAFF
TGTGCCAGCAGTCCTGGACAGGGGTCCTGGGGAACTGAAGCTTTCTTT
>-|TRBV18|TRBD1|TRBJ1-5
CASSPFIPQGDQPQHF
TGTGCCAGCTCACCTTTTATTCCACAGGGGGATCAGCCCCAGCATTTT
>few|TRBV5-8|TRBD1|TRBJ1-2
CASSLAVTGGTYGYTF
TGTGCCAGCAGCTTGGCCGTGACAGGGGGCACCTATGGCTACACCTTC
>-|TRBV7-9|-|TRBJ1-2
CASSPSTGAYGYTF
TGTGCCAGCAGCCCCTCGACAGGAGCCTATGGCTACACCTTC
>-|TRBV15|-|TRBJ1-2
CATAVGPQVGYTF
TGTGCCACCGCGGTGGGGCCCCAGGTTGGCTACACCTTC
>-|TRBV27|TRBD2|TRBJ2-3
CASSILAGGPTNTQYF
TGTGCCAGCAGTATACTAGCGGGAGGGCCCACGAATACGCAGTATTTT
>-|TRBV5-6|-|TRBJ1-1
CASSRLPGTEAFF
TGTGCCAGCAGCCGCCTACCAGGGACTGAAGCTTTCTTT
>few|TRBV27|TRBD1|TRBJ1-1
CATGQGNTEAFF
TGTGCCACCGGACAGGGGAACACTGAAGCTTTCTTT
>-|TRBV21-1|-|TRBJ2-2
CASSKRCRGKTGELFF
TGTGCCAGCAGCAAACGGTGCAGGGGGAAGACCGGGGAGCTGTTTTTT
>-|TRBV5-5|-|TRBJ2-1
CASSLTQYNEQFF
TGTGCCAGCAGCTTGACCCAGTACAATGAGCAGTTCTTC
>-|TRBV18|-|TRBJ1-2
CASSQANYGYTF
TGTGCCAGCTCTCAGGCTAACTATGGCTACACCTTC
>few|TRBV4-2|-|TRBJ2-5
CASSQEDFARTVQKGTQYF
TGTGCCAGCAGCCAAGAGGATTTCGCCCGGACTGTACAGAAGGGGACCCAGTACTTC
>few|TRBV10-3|-|TRBJ1-2
CAIRPGGPTSGYTF
TGTGCCATCAGGCCCGGGGGGCCGACTAGTGGCTACACCTTC
>-|TRBV5-4|-|TRBJ1-2
CASSLAGGYRGYTF
TGTGCCAGCAGCTTGGCCGGGGGTTATAGGGGCTACACCTTC